Below, 14 T cell receptor beta chains from the same sample are listed, as sequenced in a study of vaccination effects on CD4 cells after COVID-19. The table came from immunoSEQ multiplex PCR; TCRdb's copy has only in-frame clones and leaves some out. The sample yields over 25,000 clones, roughly 76% seen once. Sequencing was preceded by expansion of antigen-specific CD4+ T cells with viral peptide pools in the ViraFEST assay. Having been cultured for 10 days, the cells underwent CD4+ T cell isolation. Everyone in the study got two shots of either the BNT162b2 or mRNA-1273 vaccine. Their specific antigens are unknown. The sample here was CD4+ T cells from PBMCs cultured with SARS-CoV-2 spike peptides, taken after COVID-19 vaccination. These receptors originate from a human donor who received a COVID-19 vaccine. Some clones in this sample may be carry-over from other donors' samples.

The V and J genes are TRBV5-1 and TRBJ2-3, with D perhaps given as TRBD1 or TRBD2 (5 bases each). CDR1 SGHRS and CDR2 YFSETQ come from the germline V gene. Between the trimmed V and J ends, which lost 6 bases and 0 bases, there was a span of 14 bases. The CDR3 loop spans 15 amino acids. The DNA for the CDR3 is TGCGCCAGCACCCAAGGGACCCAGAGCACAGATACGCAGTATTTT. It is translated as CASTQGTQSTDTQYF.

The chain joins TRBV18 to TRBJ1-1, with D unresolved. The CDR3 consists of 13 residues. The V gene's germline CDR1 is KGHSH and CDR2 LQKENI. The V end lost 2 bases, the J end lost 3 bases, and 7 bases lay between the germline ends. Here the CDR3 reads CASSPRTYTEAFF. The CDR3 DNA is TGTGCCAGCTCACCAAGAACCTACACTGAAGCTTTCTTT.

This rearrangement joins TRBV6-5 to TRBJ2-4, with 7 bases that match TRBD1. The CDR3 totals 14 residues. Germline lookup yields CDR1 MNHEY and CDR2 SVGAGI. J gave up 8 bases and V 6 bases, and 10 bases lay outside the gene matches. Here the CDR3 reads CASRKQGRGDIQYF. The CDR3, as DNA: TGTGCCAGCAGGAAACAGGGGAGAGGTGACATTCAGTACTTC.

V usage is TRBV9 and J usage is TRBJ2-5; TRBD2 agrees at 10 bases. The V gene end was trimmed by 0 bases and the J gene end by 6 bases; junction bases not matched to a gene: 8. The CDR3 totals 16 residues. CDR1 and CDR2 (germline): SGDLS, YYNGEE. CDR3: CASSVDFSGGPKTQYF. The CDR3, as DNA: TGTGCCAGCAGCGTAGACTTTAGCGGGGGGCCCAAGACCCAGTACTTC. The whole variable domain, filled in from reference TRBV9 and TRBJ2-5, reads DSGVTQTPKHLITATGQRVTLRCSPRSGDLSVYWYQQSLDQGLQFLIQYYNGEERAKGNILERFSAQQFPDLHSELNLSSLELGDSALYFCASSVDFSGGPKTQYFGPGTRLLVL.

The J gene is TRBJ1-2, the V gene TRBV24-1, with 8 bases fitting TRBD1. The CDR3 is 15 amino acids. CDR1 and CDR2 (germline): KGHDR, SFDVKD. With V trimmed by 3 bases and J by 4 bases, 6 bases remained unmatched. CDR3 region: CATSDGQGLSYGYTF. In DNA form, the CDR3 reads TGTGCCACCAGTGATGGACAGGGTCTATCCTATGGCTACACCTTC.

The V and J genes are TRBV7-2 and TRBJ2-4; no firm D call. CDR1 SGHTA and CDR2 FQGNSA come from the germline V gene. Deletions cut 3 bases from V and 1 base from J, with 7 bases between. CDR3 length equals 14 residues. The CDR3 sequence is CASSLSAAKNIQYF. The CDR3 DNA sequence: TGTGCCAGCAGCTTGTCCGCTGCCAAAAACATTCAGTACTTC.

The chain uses TRBV10-3 and TRBJ2-3, with 7 nucleotides matching TRBD2. CDR3 length: 14 amino acids. Trimming cost V 0 bases and J 4 bases; bases outside gene matches: 1. Germline CDR1 and CDR2: ENHRY and SYGVKD. The CDR3 DNA follows: TGTGCCATCAGTGAGTCCGCGGGAGCAGATACGCAGTATTTT. It is translated as CAISESAGADTQYF.

The chain employs TRBV13 and TRBJ1-2; D unresolved. The germline V gene encodes CDR1 PRHDT and CDR2 FYEKMQ (reference sequence). Between the trimmed V and J ends, which lost 3 bases and 4 bases, there was a span of 6 bases. The CDR3 covers 12 residues. CDR3 sequence reads: CASSFRTYGYTF. CDR3 sequence (DNA): TGTGCCAGCAGCTTCAGGACCTATGGCTACACCTTC. Combining the CDR3 with reference TRBV13 and TRBJ1-2 gives the whole variable domain AAGVIQSPRHLIKEKRETATLKCYPIPRHDTVYWYQQGPGQDPQFLISFYEKMQSDKGSIPDRFSAQQFSDYHSELNMSSLELGDSALYFCASSFRTYGYTFGSGTRLTVV.

This clone appeared a few times. The V call is TRBV29-1, the J call TRBJ1-3; D is undetermined. CDR3 length: 11 amino acids. Trimming took 4 bases from V and 3 from J, leaving 4 bases between them. Germline CDR1 SQVTM, CDR2 ANQGSEA. The CDR3 protein is CSVVGGNTIYF. The CDR3 DNA sequence: TGCAGCGTTGTAGGTGGAAACACCATATATTTT.

The V gene is TRBV27, the J gene TRBJ1-1; D is perhaps TRBD1 (5 bases). CDR1 is MNHEY, CDR2 SMNVEV, per germline (reference sequence). The CDR3 spans 15 residues. V was clipped by 7 bases and J by 4 bases, with 19 bases between them. Here the CDR3 DNA reads TGTGCCAGCAACATATACCGTGGGGGAGCCACTGAAGCTTTCTTT. Its protein product is CASNIYRGGATEAFF.

This chain uses TRBV2 with TRBJ2-3; D possibly matches TRBD1 or TRBD2 (5 bases each). Trimming took off 4 bases at V and 2 bases at J, with 16 bases between the two ends. Germline CDR1 and CDR2: SNHLY and FYNNEI. The length of the CDR3 is 16 residues. CDR3 bases: TGTGCCAGCAGTGCGCCCCGGGGCAGGGACACAGATACGCAGTATTTT. Protein: CASSAPRGRDTDTQYF.

The chain uses TRBV9 and TRBJ2-3, with 8 bases that match TRBD1. Germline assignment: CDR1 SGDLS and CDR2 YYNGEE. The ends lost 4 bases at V and 1 base at J; junction bases unmatched: 5. The CDR3 consists of 15 residues. The DNA of the CDR3 is TGTGCCAGCAGCTTGACAGGGGATCGCACAGATACGCAGTATTTT. Its translation: CASSLTGDRTDTQYF.

The chain uses TRBV30 and TRBJ1-3; D unresolved. The CDR3 has 12 amino acids. The V end was cut by 2 bases, the J end by 4 bases, with 6 bases between. Germline CDR1 is GTSNPN and CDR2 is SVGIG (reference sequence). The CDR3 spells CAWSNSGNTIYF. In DNA form, the CDR3 reads TGTGCCTGGAGTAACAGCGGAAACACCATATATTTT.

This sequence joins TRBV30 and TRBJ2-1; D tentatively reads TRBD1 or TRBD2 (5 bases each). V lost 1 base to trimming and J lost 5 bases, with 15 bases between them. Germline V gene lookup returns CDR1 GTSNPN and CDR2 SVGIG (reference sequence). The CDR3 is 15 residues long. The CDR3 nucleotides are TGTGCCTGGAGTGATCCCCGGGGCAGACACAATGAGCAGTTCTTC. This gives the protein CAWSDPRGRHNEQFF. Together with reference TRBV30 and TRBJ2-1, the CDR3 gives the full variable domain: SQTIHQWPATLVQPVGSPLSLECTVEGTSNPNLYWYRQAAGRGLQLLFYSVGIGQISSEVPQNLSASRPQDRQFILSSKKLLLSDSGFYLCAWSDPRGRHNEQFFGPGTRLTVL.